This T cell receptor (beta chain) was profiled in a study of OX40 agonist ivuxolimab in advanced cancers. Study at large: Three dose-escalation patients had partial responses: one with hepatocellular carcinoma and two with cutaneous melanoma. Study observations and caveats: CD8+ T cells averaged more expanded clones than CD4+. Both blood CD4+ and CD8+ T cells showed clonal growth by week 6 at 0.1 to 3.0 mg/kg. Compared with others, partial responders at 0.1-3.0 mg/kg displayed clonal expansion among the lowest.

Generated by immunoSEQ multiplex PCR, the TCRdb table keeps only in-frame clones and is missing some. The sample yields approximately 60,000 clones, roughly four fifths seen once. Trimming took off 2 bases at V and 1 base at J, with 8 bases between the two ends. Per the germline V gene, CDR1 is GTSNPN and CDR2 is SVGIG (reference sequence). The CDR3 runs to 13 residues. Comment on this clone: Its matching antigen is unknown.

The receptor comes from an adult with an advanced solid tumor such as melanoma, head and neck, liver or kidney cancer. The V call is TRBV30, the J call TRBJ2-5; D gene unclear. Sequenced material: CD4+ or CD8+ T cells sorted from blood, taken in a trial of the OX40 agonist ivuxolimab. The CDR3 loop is CAWSQNSQETQYF. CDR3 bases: TGTGCCTGGAGTCAGAACAGCCAAGAGACCCAGTACTTC.